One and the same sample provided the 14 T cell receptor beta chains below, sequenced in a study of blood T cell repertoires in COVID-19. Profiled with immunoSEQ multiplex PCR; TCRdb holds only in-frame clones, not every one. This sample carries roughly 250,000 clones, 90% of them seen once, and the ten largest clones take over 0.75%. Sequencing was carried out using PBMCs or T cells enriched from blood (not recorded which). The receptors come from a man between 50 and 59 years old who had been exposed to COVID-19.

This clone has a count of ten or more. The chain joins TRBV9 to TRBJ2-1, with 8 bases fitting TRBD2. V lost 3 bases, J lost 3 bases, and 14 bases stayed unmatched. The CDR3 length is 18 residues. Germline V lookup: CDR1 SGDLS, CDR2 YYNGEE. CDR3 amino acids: CASSDPMAPSGSYNEQFF. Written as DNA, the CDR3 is TGTGCCAGCAGCGACCCCATGGCCCCAAGCGGGAGCTACAATGAGCAGTTCTTC.

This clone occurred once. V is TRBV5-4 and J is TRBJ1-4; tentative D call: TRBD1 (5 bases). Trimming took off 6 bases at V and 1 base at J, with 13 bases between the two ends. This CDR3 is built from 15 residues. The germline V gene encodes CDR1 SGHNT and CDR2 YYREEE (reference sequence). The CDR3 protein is CASNQGPGTNEKLFF. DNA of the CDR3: TGTGCCAGCAACCAGGGTCCTGGAACTAATGAAAAACTGTTTTTT.

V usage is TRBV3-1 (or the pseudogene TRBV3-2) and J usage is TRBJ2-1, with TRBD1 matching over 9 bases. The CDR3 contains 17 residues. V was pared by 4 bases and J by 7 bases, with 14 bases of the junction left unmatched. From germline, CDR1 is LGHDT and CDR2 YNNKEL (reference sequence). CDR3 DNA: TGTGCCAGCAGCCCCCCCTTTTGGGACAGGGTCGGGAATGAGCAGTTCTTC. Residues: CASSPPFWDRVGNEQFF.

The CDR3 loop reads CATSDSGTLQFF. CDR3 bases: TGTGCCACCAGTGATTCAGGGACTTTGCAGTTCTTC. V is TRBV24-1 and J is TRBJ2-1; TRBD2 might be the D (6 bases). The CDR3 is made up of 12 amino acids. Trimming cost V 2 bases and J 12 bases, with 10 bases left between them. Germline V CDR1 and CDR2: KGHDR, SFDVKD.

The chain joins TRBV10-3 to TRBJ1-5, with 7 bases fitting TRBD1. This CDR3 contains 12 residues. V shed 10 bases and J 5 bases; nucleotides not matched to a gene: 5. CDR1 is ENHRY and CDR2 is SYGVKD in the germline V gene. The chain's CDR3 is CATTTGDQPQHF. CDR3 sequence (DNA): TGTGCCACCACAACAGGGGATCAGCCCCAGCATTTT.

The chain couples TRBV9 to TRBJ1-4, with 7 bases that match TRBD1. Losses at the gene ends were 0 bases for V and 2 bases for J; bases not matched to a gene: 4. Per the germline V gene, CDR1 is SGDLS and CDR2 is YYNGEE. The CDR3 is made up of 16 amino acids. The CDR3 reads CASSVASGGTNEKLFF. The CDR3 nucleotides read TGTGCCAGCAGCGTAGCTTCAGGGGGGACTAATGAAAAACTGTTTTTT. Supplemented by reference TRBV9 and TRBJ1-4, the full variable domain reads DSGVTQTPKHLITATGQRVTLRCSPRSGDLSVYWYQQSLDQGLQFLIQYYNGEERAKGNILERFSAQQFPDLHSELNLSSLELGDSALYFCASSVASGGTNEKLFFGSGTQLSVL.

CDR3 loop: CAWSDRGGTNEKLFF. Here the CDR3 DNA reads TGTGCCTGGAGCGACCGTGGCGGTACTAATGAAAAACTGTTTTTT. The chain joins TRBV30 to TRBJ1-4, with D unclear. Germline V gives CDR1 GTSNPN, CDR2 SVGIG (reference sequence). CDR3 length equals 15 residues. With 3 bases removed from V and 2 bases from J, the gap between germline ends came to 13 bases. Full variable domain (remainder filled in from reference TRBV30 and TRBJ1-4): SQTIHQWPATLVQPVGSPLSLECTVEGTSNPNLYWYRQAAGRGLQLLFYSVGIGQISSEVPQNLSASRPQDRQFILSSKKLLLSDSGFYLCAWSDRGGTNEKLFFGSGTQLSVL.

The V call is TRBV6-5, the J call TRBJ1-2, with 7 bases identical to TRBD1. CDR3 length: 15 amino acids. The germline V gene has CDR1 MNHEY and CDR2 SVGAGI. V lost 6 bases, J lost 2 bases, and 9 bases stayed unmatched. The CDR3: CASRDPGTDNYGYTF. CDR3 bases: TGTGCCAGCAGGGATCCCGGGACAGACAACTATGGCTACACCTTC.

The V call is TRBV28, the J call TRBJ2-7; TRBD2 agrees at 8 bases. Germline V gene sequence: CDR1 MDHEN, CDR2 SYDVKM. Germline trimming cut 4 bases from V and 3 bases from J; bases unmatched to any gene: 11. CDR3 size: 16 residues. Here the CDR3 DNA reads TGTGCCAGCAGTTCGACTAGCGAATGGTTTTTCTACGAGCAGTACGTC. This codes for CASSSTSEWFFYEQYV.

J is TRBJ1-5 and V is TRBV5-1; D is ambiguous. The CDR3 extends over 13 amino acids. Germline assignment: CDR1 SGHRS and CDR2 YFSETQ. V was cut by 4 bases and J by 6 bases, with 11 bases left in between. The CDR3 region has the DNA TGCGCCAGCAGCCCTCAGTCGGGTCAGCCCCAGCATTTT. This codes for CASSPQSGQPQHF.

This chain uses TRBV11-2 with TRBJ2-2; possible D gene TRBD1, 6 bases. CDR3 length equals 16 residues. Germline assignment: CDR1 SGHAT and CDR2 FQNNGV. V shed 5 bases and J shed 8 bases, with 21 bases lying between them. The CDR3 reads CASSPRQGKRSGELFF. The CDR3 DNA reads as TGTGCCAGCAGCCCCAGGCAGGGGAAGAGATCGGGGGAGCTGTTTTTT.

CDR3 amino acids: CASSFGTASQETQYF. CDR3 nucleotides: TGTGCCAGCAGCTTTGGTACAGCCTCCCAAGAGACCCAGTACTTC. The chain links TRBV7-3 to TRBJ2-5; D gene ambiguous. The CDR3 consists of 15 residues. Germline loops: CDR1 SGHTA, CDR2 FQGTGA. Trimming left V 3 bases short and J 1 base short, with 12 bases between.

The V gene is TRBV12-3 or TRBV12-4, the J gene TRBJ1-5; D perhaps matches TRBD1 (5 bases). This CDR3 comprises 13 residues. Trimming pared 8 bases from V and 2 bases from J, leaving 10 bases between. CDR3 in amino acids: CASEIGGNQPQHF. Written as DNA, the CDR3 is TGTGCCAGCGAAATAGGGGGCAATCAGCCCCAGCATTTT.

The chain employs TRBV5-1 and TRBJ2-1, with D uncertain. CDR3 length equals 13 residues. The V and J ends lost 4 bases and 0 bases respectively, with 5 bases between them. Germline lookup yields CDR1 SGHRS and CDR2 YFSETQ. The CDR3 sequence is CASSTSSYNEQFF. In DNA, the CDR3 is TGCGCCAGCAGCACCAGCTCCTACAATGAGCAGTTCTTC.